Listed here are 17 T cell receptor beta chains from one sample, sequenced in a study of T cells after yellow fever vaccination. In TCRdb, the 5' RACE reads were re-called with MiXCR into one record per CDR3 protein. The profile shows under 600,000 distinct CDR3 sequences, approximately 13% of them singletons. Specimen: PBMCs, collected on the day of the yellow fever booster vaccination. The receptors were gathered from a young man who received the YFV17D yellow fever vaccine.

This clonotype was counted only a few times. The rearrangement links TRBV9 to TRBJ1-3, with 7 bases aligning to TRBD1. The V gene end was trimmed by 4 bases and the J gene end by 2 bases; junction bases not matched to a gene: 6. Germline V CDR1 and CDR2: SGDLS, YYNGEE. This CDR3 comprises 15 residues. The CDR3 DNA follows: TGTGCCAGCAGCTCTCGGACAGGTCCTGGAAACACCATATATTTT. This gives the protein CASSSRTGPGNTIYF. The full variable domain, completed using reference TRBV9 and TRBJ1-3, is DSGVTQTPKHLITATGQRVTLRCSPRSGDLSVYWYQQSLDQGLQFLIQYYNGEERAKGNILERFSAQQFPDLHSELNLSSLELGDSALYFCASSSRTGPGNTIYFGEGSWLTVV.

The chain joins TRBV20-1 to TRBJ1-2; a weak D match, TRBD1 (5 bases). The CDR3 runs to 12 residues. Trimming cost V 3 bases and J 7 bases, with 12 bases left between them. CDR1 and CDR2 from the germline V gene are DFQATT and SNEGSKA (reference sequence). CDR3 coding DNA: TGCAGTGCTAGCCGCGGGGCGCCTGGCTACACCTTC. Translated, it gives CSASRGAPGYTF.

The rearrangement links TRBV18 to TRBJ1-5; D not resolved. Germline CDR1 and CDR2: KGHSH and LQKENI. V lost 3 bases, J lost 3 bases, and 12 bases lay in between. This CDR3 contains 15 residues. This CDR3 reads CASSPQEGFNQPQHF. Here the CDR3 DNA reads TGTGCCAGCTCACCCCAGGAGGGTTTCAATCAGCCCCAGCATTTT.

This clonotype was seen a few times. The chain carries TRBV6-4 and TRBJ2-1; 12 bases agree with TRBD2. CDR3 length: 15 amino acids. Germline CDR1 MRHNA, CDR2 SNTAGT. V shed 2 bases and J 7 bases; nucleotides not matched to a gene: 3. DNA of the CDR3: TGTGCCAGCAGTGACGGACTAGCGGGACTAAATGAGCAGTTCTTC. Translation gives CASSDGLAGLNEQFF.

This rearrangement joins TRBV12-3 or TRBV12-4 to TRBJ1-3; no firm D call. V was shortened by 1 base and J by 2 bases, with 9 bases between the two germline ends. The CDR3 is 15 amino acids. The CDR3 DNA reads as TGTGCCAGCAGTTTAGGCCAGGCGGCTGGAAACACCATATATTTT. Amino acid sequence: CASSLGQAAGNTIYF.

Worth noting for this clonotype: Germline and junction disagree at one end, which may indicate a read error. CDR3 sequence reads: CASSYGQLNGYTF. The CDR3, as DNA: TGTGCTAGCAGCTACGGACAGCTTAATGGCTACACCTTC. This chain links TRBV7-7 with TRBJ1-2; tentative D call: TRBD1 (6 bases). Germline V gene data show CDR1 as SSHAT and CDR2 as FNYEAQ (reference sequence). The CDR3 is 13 amino acids.

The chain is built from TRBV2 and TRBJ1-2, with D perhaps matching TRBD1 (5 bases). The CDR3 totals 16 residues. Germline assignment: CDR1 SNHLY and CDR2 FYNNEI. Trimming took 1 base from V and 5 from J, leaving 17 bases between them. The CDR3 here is CASSEGRGGVGYGYTF. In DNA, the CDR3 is TGTGCCAGCAGTGAAGGCCGGGGGGGAGTGGGGTATGGCTACACCTTC.

The CDR3 here is CASSFSNPWTGQETQYF. CDR3 coding DNA: TGTGCCAGCAGCTTCTCGAATCCATGGACAGGCCAAGAGACCCAGTACTTC. The chain recombines TRBV7-6 with TRBJ2-5; the match to TRBD1 covers 7 bases. The CDR3 spans 17 residues. Germline CDR1 reads SGHVS; CDR2 reads FNYEAQ. V dropped 3 bases and J dropped 1; count of bases not matched to a gene: 11.

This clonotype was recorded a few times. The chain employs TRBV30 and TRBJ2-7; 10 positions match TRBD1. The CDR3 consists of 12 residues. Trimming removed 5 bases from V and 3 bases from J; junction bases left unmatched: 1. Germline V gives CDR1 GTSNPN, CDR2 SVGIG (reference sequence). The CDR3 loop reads CAWGQGDYEQYF. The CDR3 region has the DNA TGTGCCTGGGGACAGGGGGACTACGAGCAGTACTTC.

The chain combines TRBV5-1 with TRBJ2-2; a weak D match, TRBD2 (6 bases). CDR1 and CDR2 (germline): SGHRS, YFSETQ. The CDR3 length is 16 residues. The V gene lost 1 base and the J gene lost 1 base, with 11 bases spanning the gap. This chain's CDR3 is CASSLKGGKNTGELFF. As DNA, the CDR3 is TGCGCCAGCAGCTTGAAAGGCGGGAAGAACACCGGGGAGCTGTTTTTT.

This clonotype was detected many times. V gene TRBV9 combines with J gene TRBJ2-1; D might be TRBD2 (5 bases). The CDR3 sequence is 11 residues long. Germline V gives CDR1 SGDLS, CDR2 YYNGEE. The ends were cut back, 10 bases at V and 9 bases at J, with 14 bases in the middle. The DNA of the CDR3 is TGTGCCGCTGATAGTCGGGGTGAGCAGTTCTTC. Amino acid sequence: CAADSRGEQFF.

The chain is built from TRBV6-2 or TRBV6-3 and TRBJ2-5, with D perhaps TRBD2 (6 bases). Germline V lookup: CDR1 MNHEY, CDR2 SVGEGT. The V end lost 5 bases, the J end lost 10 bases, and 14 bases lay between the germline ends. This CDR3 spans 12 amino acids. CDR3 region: CASSGPWEDQYF. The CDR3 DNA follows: TGTGCCAGCAGTGGCCCCTGGGAGGACCAGTACTTC.

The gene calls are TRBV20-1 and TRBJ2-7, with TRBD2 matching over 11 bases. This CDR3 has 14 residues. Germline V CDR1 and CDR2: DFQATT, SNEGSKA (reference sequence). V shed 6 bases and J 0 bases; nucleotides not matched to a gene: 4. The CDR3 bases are TGCAGTGCCCAGGGGACTAGCGGCTCCTACGAGCAGTACTTC. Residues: CSAQGTSGSYEQYF.

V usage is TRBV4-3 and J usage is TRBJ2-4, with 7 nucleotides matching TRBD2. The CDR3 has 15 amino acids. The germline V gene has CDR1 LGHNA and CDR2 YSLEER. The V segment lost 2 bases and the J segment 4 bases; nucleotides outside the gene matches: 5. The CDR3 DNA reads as TGCGCCAGCAGCCAACTTGGACTAGAAAAAAACATTCAGTACTTC. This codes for CASSQLGLEKNIQYF.

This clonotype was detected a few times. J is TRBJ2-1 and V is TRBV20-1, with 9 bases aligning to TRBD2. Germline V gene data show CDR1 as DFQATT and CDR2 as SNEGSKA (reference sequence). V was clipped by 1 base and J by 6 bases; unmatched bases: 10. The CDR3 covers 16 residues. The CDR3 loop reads CSARGVVAGESNEQFF. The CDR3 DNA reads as TGCAGTGCTAGAGGGGTGGTAGCGGGAGAGAGCAATGAGCAGTTCTTC.

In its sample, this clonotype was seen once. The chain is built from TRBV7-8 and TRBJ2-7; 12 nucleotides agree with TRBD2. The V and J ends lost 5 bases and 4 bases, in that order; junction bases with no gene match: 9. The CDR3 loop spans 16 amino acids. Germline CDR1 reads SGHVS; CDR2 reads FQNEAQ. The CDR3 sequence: CASSLTPSGGDYEQYF. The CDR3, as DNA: TGTGCCAGCAGCCTAACCCCTAGCGGGGGGGATTACGAGCAGTACTTC.

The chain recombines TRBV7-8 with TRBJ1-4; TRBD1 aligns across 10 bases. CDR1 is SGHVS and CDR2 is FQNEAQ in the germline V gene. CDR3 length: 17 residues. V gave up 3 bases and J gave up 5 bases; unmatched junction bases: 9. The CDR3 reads CASSFAPPGQGNEKLFF. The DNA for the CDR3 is TGTGCCAGCAGCTTCGCCCCGCCGGGACAGGGGAATGAAAAACTGTTTTTT.